The rows below give T cell receptor beta chains drawn from one sample of a study of T cell responses to AZD1222 COVID-19 vaccine. Sequencing was performed with immunoSEQ multiplex PCR; in TCRdb, only in-frame clones are kept and a portion is missing. The sample has 180,000 or so clones, approximately 94% seen once. Sequencing was performed on peripheral blood, taken on day 0 of AZD1222 vaccination. These receptors originate from an adult in good health. Each CDR3 is given with its conserved first and last residue. D genes are given only for firm matches. Expanded clones are given a class, and other clones once, few, many or no size at all.

size	V	D	J	CDR3	DNA
NA	TRBV6-6	NA	TRBJ2-7	CASRPFTGYEQYF	TGTGCCAGCAGGCCATTCACAGGCTACGAGCAGTACTTC
NA	TRBV6-5	TRBD2	TRBJ2-1	CASRLSGSNEQFF	TGTGCCAGCAGGCTTAGCGGGAGCAATGAGCAGTTCTTC
NA	TRBV9	NA	TRBJ2-5	CASSVGGGVGETQYF	TGTGCCAGCAGCGTAGGAGGGGGGGTAGGCGAGACCCAGTACTTC
NA	TRBV2	NA	TRBJ2-4	CASSSVGVKNIQYF	TGTGCCAGCAGTTCGGTTGGGGTTAAAAACATTCAGTACTTC
NA	TRBV20-1	NA	TRBJ1-2	CSAAQEYGYTF	TGCAGTGCGGCACAGGAATACGGCTACACCTTC
NA	TRBV24-1	NA	TRBJ1-1	CATSDSGDTEAFF	TGTGCCACCAGTGATTCAGGCGACACTGAAGCTTTCTTT
NA	TRBV2	TRBD2	TRBJ2-3	CASSERLAGGEDTQYF	TGTGCCAGCAGTGAAAGACTAGCGGGAGGGGAGGATACGCAGTATTTT
NA	TRBV21-1	NA	TRBJ1-1	CASSKGELGQGTFF	TGTGCCAGCAGCAAAGGGGAACTGGGACAGGGAACTTTCTTT
NA	TRBV5-4	TRBD1	TRBJ2-3	CASSLTGQTTDTQYF	TGTGCCAGCAGCTTGACGGGACAGACTACAGATACGCAGTATTTT
NA	TRBV5-1	NA	TRBJ1-4	CASSLEWNGGLFF	TGCGCCAGCAGCTTGGAGTGGAACGGAGGGCTGTTTTTT
NA	TRBV9	TRBD2	TRBJ2-5	CASSPKPLAGQETQYF	TGTGCCAGCAGCCCCAAACCTCTAGCGGGCCAAGAGACCCAGTACTTC
NA	TRBV19	TRBD1	TRBJ1-2	CASTRDRGAGYTF	TGTGCCAGTACCCGGGACAGGGGTGCTGGCTACACCTTC
NA	TRBV7-7	NA	TRBJ2-2	CASTGLGNTGELFF	TGTGCCAGTACAGGGTTGGGAAACACCGGGGAGCTGTTTTTT
NA	TRBV7-6	NA	TRBJ1-6	CASSLDSVSSPLHF	TGTGCCAGCAGCCTGGACAGCGTCAGTTCACCCCTCCACTTT
NA	TRBV2	NA	TRBJ1-6	CASSDGGAPLHF	TGTGCCAGCAGTGACGGGGGGGCACCCCTCCACTTT
few	TRBV12-3/TRBV12-4	NA	TRBJ2-1	CASSTVLEQFF	TGTGCCAGCAGTACTGTCTTAGAGCAGTTCTTC
few	TRBV29-1	TRBD1	TRBJ1-2	CSAGPGQGESNYGYTF	TGCAGCGCTGGACCGGGACAGGGTGAATCTAACTATGGCTACACCTTC
NA	TRBV30	TRBD1	TRBJ1-6	CAWSLGTGGSPLHF	TGTGCCTGGAGTCTGGGGACAGGGGGTTCACCCCTCCACTTT
NA	TRBV5-1	TRBD2	TRBJ2-7	CASSLSSGRPVPYEQYF	TGCGCCAGCAGCTTGAGTAGCGGGAGACCAGTTCCCTACGAGCAGTACTTC
NA	TRBV30	NA	TRBJ1-2	CAWSPLLYGYTF	TGTGCCTGGAGTCCACTACTATATGGCTACACCTTC
NA	TRBV11-2	NA	TRBJ2-7	CASSSGPGDSYEQYF	TGTGCCAGCAGCTCCGGTCCGGGGGACAGCTATGAGCAGTACTTC
NA	TRBV5-8	NA	TRBJ1-5	CASSLNPGVVSGANQPQHF	TGTGCCAGCAGCTTGAATCCGGGAGTGGTGTCAGGGGCCAATCAGCCCCAGCATTTT
NA	TRBV6-5	NA	TRBJ2-3	CAITTSLGSPDTQYF	TGTGCCATCACCACTTCTTTAGGAAGCCCAGATACGCAGTATTTT
NA	TRBV18	NA	TRBJ2-7	CASSPVGTEKGEQYF	TGTGCCAGCTCACCAGTGGGGACGGAGAAGGGCGAGCAGTACTTC
once	TRBV3-1/TRBV3-2	NA	TRBJ1-4	CASKPGAGEKLFF	TGTGCCAGCAAGCCGGGGGCAGGCGAAAAACTGTTTTTT
NA	TRBV6-5	NA	TRBJ2-3	CASSPRGSVSDTQYF	TGTGCCAGCAGTCCCCGAGGTAGCGTGTCAGATACGCAGTATTTT
NA	TRBV7-9	NA	TRBJ2-7	CASSASGPPYEQYF	TGTGCCAGCAGCGCCAGCGGGCCGCCCTACGAGCAGTACTTC
NA	TRBV2	NA	TRBJ1-1	CASSQGQANTEAFF	TGTGCCAGCAGCCAGGGACAAGCGAACACTGAAGCTTTCTTT
NA	TRBV15	NA	TRBJ2-1	CATSREPGPFYNEQFF	TGTGCCACCAGCAGAGAACCGGGTCCATTCTACAATGAGCAGTTCTTC
NA	TRBV5-1	NA	TRBJ2-1	CASSSGDEQFF	TGCGCCAGCAGCTCGGGGGACGAGCAGTTCTTC
NA	TRBV12-3/TRBV12-4	NA	TRBJ2-6	CASTPTGANVLTF	TGTGCCAGCACCCCGACCGGGGCCAACGTCCTGACTTTC
NA	TRBV18	NA	TRBJ1-2	CASSLGQQYGYTF	TGTGCCAGCTCACTAGGACAGCAGTATGGCTACACCTTC
NA	TRBV5-1	NA	TRBJ2-1	CASSPSGSGYNEQFF	TGCGCCAGCAGCCCCTCGGGTAGCGGCTACAATGAGCAGTTCTTC
NA	TRBV2	TRBD1	TRBJ1-1	CASSKGALGTEAFF	TGTGCCAGCAGCAAGGGGGCTTTGGGCACTGAAGCTTTCTTT
once	TRBV1	NA	TRBJ1-2	CTSSQDIRVGYGYTF	TGCACCAGCAGCCAAGATATACGGGTTGGCTATGGCTACACCTTC
NA	TRBV2	NA	TRBJ2-7	CASRPGSYEQYF	TGTGCCAGCAGGCCAGGGTCCTACGAGCAGTACTTC
NA	TRBV3-1/TRBV3-2	NA	TRBJ2-7	CASSQASPGALPYEQYF	TGTGCCAGCAGCCAAGCGTCCCCAGGAGCCCTCCCCTACGAGCAGTACTTC
NA	TRBV18	TRBD1	TRBJ1-1	CASRGQQNTEAFF	TGTGCCAGCCGGGGACAGCAGAACACTGAAGCTTTCTTT
once	TRBV3-1/TRBV3-2	NA	TRBJ2-3	CASSQAGRRTDTQYF	TGTGCCAGCAGCCAAGCTGGGCGGCGGACAGATACGCAGTATTTT
once	TRBV18	TRBD1	TRBJ2-5	CASSPRQGSHETQYF	TGTGCCAGCTCACCTCGACAGGGCTCCCATGAGACCCAGTACTTC
NA	TRBV7-9	NA	TRBJ2-7	CASRSLGTAGNDEQYF	TGTGCCAGCAGGTCCCTCGGGACAGCGGGAAACGACGAGCAGTACTTC
NA	TRBV3-1/TRBV3-2	TRBD2	TRBJ2-1	CASRPTSGPYNEQFF	TGTGCCAGCAGGCCTACTAGCGGTCCCTACAATGAGCAGTTCTTC
NA	TRBV29-1	TRBD2	TRBJ2-7	CSVDGGSVNEQYF	TGCAGCGTTGATGGCGGGAGCGTCAACGAGCAGTACTTC
NA	TRBV2	TRBD1	TRBJ2-2	CASSELGQGATGELFF	TGTGCCAGCAGTGAATTGGGGCAGGGGGCTACCGGGGAGCTGTTTTTT
NA	TRBV18	NA	TRBJ2-7	CASSPPNGRLAEQYF	TGTGCCAGCTCACCACCGAATGGCCGACTCGCGGAGCAGTACTTC
NA	TRBV19	NA	TRBJ2-1	CASSIRLSSSYNEQFF	TGTGCCAGTAGTATCCGACTGTCGAGCTCCTACAATGAGCAGTTCTTC
NA	TRBV12-5	NA	TRBJ1-6	CASGLVGNYNSPLHF	TGTGCTAGTGGTTTGGTTGGGAACTATAATTCACCCCTCCACTTT
NA	TRBV2	TRBD1	TRBJ2-7	CASTTVGTGRDEQYF	TGTGCCAGCACCACCGTTGGGACAGGCCGCGACGAGCAGTACTTC
few	TRBV2	NA	TRBJ1-5	CASSVGALPNSNQPQHF	TGTGCCAGCAGTGTGGGGGCGCTTCCAAATAGCAATCAGCCCCAGCATTTT
NA	TRBV15	TRBD2	TRBJ2-7	CATSRGAGAGYEQYF	TGTGCCACCAGCCGAGGAGCGGGAGCGGGCTACGAGCAGTACTTC
NA	TRBV27	NA	TRBJ1-2	CASSSLPRESNYGYTF	TGTGCCAGCAGTTCCCTCCCCCGCGAATCTAACTATGGCTACACCTTC
NA	TRBV3-1/TRBV3-2	NA	TRBJ1-1	CASSQDVPRLNTEAFF	TGTGCCAGCAGCCAAGATGTTCCACGGTTGAACACTGAAGCTTTCTTT
once	TRBV3-1/TRBV3-2	NA	TRBJ1-2	CASSPGSPNYGYTF	TGTGCCAGCAGCCCAGGGTCCCCTAACTATGGCTACACCTTC
NA	TRBV5-1	NA	TRBJ2-2	CASSVGTSANTGELFF	TGCGCCAGCAGCGTAGGGACTTCGGCGAACACCGGGGAGCTGTTTTTT
NA	TRBV30	NA	TRBJ1-1	CAWRLSGGLGEAFF	TGTGCCTGGAGATTGTCCGGGGGGCTGGGGGAAGCTTTCTTT
NA	TRBV11-2	TRBD1	TRBJ1-3	CASSPQSSGGSGNTIYF	TGTGCCAGCAGCCCACAGTCCTCAGGGGGCTCTGGAAACACCATATATTTT
once	TRBV30	TRBD1	TRBJ1-2	CAWSVQGANYGYTF	TGTGCCTGGAGTGTACAGGGGGCTAACTATGGCTACACCTTC
NA	TRBV7-8	NA	TRBJ1-2	CASSLGLAGSGYGYTF	TGTGCCAGCAGCTTAGGTCTTGCTGGTAGCGGCTATGGCTACACCTTC
NA	TRBV7-9	NA	TRBJ1-1	CASSLAGLDGEAFF	TGTGCCAGCAGCTTAGCGGGGCTCGATGGTGAAGCTTTCTTT
NA	TRBV5-1	NA	TRBJ2-7	CASSLGGVSPYEQYF	TGCGCCAGCAGTCTCGGAGGGGTGTCCCCTTACGAGCAGTACTTC